This entry features one TCR beta chain sequence. The antigen is unknown. The data were obtained in a study of radiotherapy plus CTLA-4 blockade in lung cancer. Some clones are missing from TCRdb's copy, which holds only in-frame ones; the method was immunoSEQ multiplex PCR. The repertoire holds roughly 66,000 clones, with about 83% as singletons. The CDR3 extends over 15 amino acids. V trimming: 4 bases; J trimming: 6 bases; junction bases outside the gene matches: 4. Germline CDR1 KGHSH, CDR2 LQKENI. Study-level findings and limits: Response was reportedly best predicted by early blood T cell clone dynamics, with interferon-beta.

This sequence was found in a human donor with non-small cell lung cancer who had a partial response to radiotherapy plus ipilimumab. Material: peripheral blood, obtained from a patient treated with radiotherapy plus ipilimumab. The rearrangement links TRBV18 to TRBJ2-1; 12 bases fit TRBD2. In DNA form, the CDR3 reads TGTGCCAGCTCACTTGGACTAGCGGGAAGCAATGAGCAGTTCTTC. Residues: CASSLGLAGSNEQFF.